Shown below are 7 T cell receptor beta chains from a single sample sequenced in a study of identical twins. TCRdb recomputed calls from the 5' RACE reads with MiXCR, one row per CDR3 protein. The sample gives approximately 260,000 distinct CDR3 sequences, 6.5% to 9.5% of which show up once; 3% is in the top ten. The same specimen was also included in a second study, on yellow fever vaccine responses in identical twins.

The sequenced sample consisted of CD8+ T cells sorted from blood. The receptors were sampled from a woman between 18 and 29 years old in good health.

This clonotype was seen a handful of times. J is TRBJ2-2 and V is TRBV7-9, with TRBD2 identical over 9 bases. The trim removed 1 base at V and 6 bases at J, leaving 9 bases unmatched. CDR1 is SEHNR, CDR2 FQNEAQ, per germline (reference sequence). CDR3 length: 17 amino acids. The CDR3 coding sequence is TGTGCCAGCAGCTTAGGGGACCCACGGACTAGCGCCGGGGAGCTGTTTTTT. Translated, it gives CASSLGDPRTSAGELFF.

This clonotype has a handful of counts. V gene TRBV10-2 combines with J gene TRBJ2-3; tentative D call: TRBD2 (5 bases). Germline CDR1 is WSHSY and CDR2 is SAAADI. Trimming took 3 bases from V and 2 from J, leaving 18 bases between them. This CDR3 is built from 17 residues. CDR3 region: CASSDVRAQFPTDTQYF. The CDR3 DNA follows: TGCGCCAGCAGTGACGTGAGGGCCCAGTTCCCCACAGATACGCAGTATTTT.

This clonotype was counted between two and nine times. The J gene is TRBJ2-5, the V gene TRBV3-1; D is unclear. Germline assignment: CDR1 LGHDT and CDR2 YNNKEL (reference sequence). Trimming took 2 bases from V and 4 from J, leaving 11 bases between them. The CDR3 contains 14 residues. The CDR3 DNA follows: TGTGCCAGCAGCCAACAGCTGGAAGGAGAGACCCAGTACTTC. This codes for CASSQQLEGETQYF.

This clonotype occurred a few times. The V call is TRBV5-1, the J call TRBJ2-7; 8 bases align to TRBD1. The germline V gene encodes CDR1 SGHRS and CDR2 YFSETQ. V shed 2 bases and J 5 bases; nucleotides not matched to a gene: 6. This CDR3 has 14 residues. Written as DNA, the CDR3 is TGCGCCAGCAGCTTCGGGACAGGTTTCGACGAGCAGTACTTC. This codes for CASSFGTGFDEQYF.

V usage is TRBV11-1 and J usage is TRBJ2-1, with D perhaps TRBD1 or TRBD2 (6 bases each). CDR1 and CDR2 from the germline V gene are SGHAT and FQDESV (reference sequence). V gave up 5 bases and J gave up 3 bases, with 17 bases separating them. This CDR3 has 16 amino acids. The CDR3 nucleotides are TGTGCCAGCAGCCGACGGCTCGGGGGCAGCTACAATGAGCAGTTCTTC. Translation gives CASSRRLGGSYNEQFF.

This clonotype was observed at least ten times. The rearrangement joins TRBV29-1 to TRBJ2-5; TRBD1 is a possible D gene (5 bases). The germline V gene encodes CDR1 SQVTM and CDR2 ANQGSEA. This CDR3 contains 12 residues. V shed 4 bases and J shed 4 bases, with 10 bases lying between them. CDR3 nucleotide sequence: TGCAGCGTTGCAGGGTTGAGAGAGACCCAGTACTTC. Its translation: CSVAGLRETQYF.

This clonotype came up many times. The chain employs TRBV28 and TRBJ2-7, with 10 bases aligning to TRBD2. The CDR3 has 15 residues. CDR1 is MDHEN, CDR2 SYDVKM, per germline. Trimming removed 3 bases from V and 4 bases from J; junction bases left unmatched: 6. CDR3 amino acids: CASSFFLAGAYEQYF. CDR3 coding DNA: TGTGCCAGCAGTTTCTTCCTAGCGGGAGCTTACGAGCAGTACTTC.